This entry lists 32 T cell receptor beta chains sequenced from one sample in a study of blood T cell repertoires in COVID-19. Profiling relied on immunoSEQ multiplex PCR, and the TCRdb table lists in-frame clones only, not all of them. Of around 270,000 clones in the sample, about 90% were seen once. The sample taken for sequencing was peripheral blood. The receptors originated from a woman between 50 and 59 years old with acute or convalescent COVID-19.

The rearrangement links TRBV24-1 to TRBJ1-4; TRBD1 matches at 11 bases. The CDR3 has 16 amino acids. Per germline, CDR1 KGHDR and CDR2 SFDVKD. Losses at the gene ends were 4 bases for V and 4 bases for J; bases not matched to a gene: 4. The CDR3 region is CATSEGTGGYNEKLFF. CDR3 nucleotides: TGTGCCACCAGTGAAGGGACAGGGGGATATAATGAAAAACTGTTTTTT.

This sequence joins TRBV28 and TRBJ1-2; D may be TRBD1 (5 bases). Germline assignment: CDR1 MDHEN and CDR2 SYDVKM. The V gene lost 6 bases and the J gene lost 3 bases, with 14 bases spanning the gap. This CDR3 has 14 residues. The CDR3 DNA reads as TGTGCCAGCAGCTCCCCTGGGGCAGACTATGGCTACACCTTC. Amino acid sequence: CASSSPGADYGYTF.

The gene calls are TRBV27 and TRBJ1-1, with D maybe TRBD1 (5 bases). The CDR3 extends over 14 amino acids. Trimming shortened V by 7 bases and J by 5 bases, and 17 bases separated the two germline ends. In germline, CDR1 is MNHEY, CDR2 SMNVEV (reference sequence). CDR3 residues: CASTRAVGGTEAFF. CDR3 nucleotides: TGTGCCAGCACCAGGGCAGTGGGGGGTACTGAAGCTTTCTTT.

The rearrangement links TRBV30 to TRBJ1-3, with D perhaps TRBD1 (5 bases). CDR1 and CDR2 (germline): GTSNPN, SVGIG (reference sequence). The CDR3 covers 14 residues. V was pared by 8 bases and J by 0 bases, with 14 bases between. The CDR3 DNA follows: TGTGCCGGGAATTACAGGCACTCTGGAAACACCATATATTTT. It translates to CAGNYRHSGNTIYF.

The rearrangement uses TRBV14 and TRBJ2-1; 12 bases agree with TRBD1. J gave up 8 bases and V 4 bases, and 3 bases lay outside the gene matches. This CDR3 contains 14 residues. Germline V gives CDR1 SGHDN, CDR2 FVKESK. CDR3 loop: CASSRGTGGYEQFF. The CDR3 nucleotides are TGTGCCAGCAGCCGTGGGACAGGGGGCTATGAGCAGTTCTTC. Combining the CDR3 with reference TRBV14 and TRBJ2-1 gives the whole variable domain EAGVTQFPSHSVIEKGQTVTLRCDPISGHDNLYWYRRVMGKEIKFLLHFVKESKQDESGMPNNRFLAERTGGTYSTLKVQPAELEDSGVYFCASSRGTGGYEQFFGPGTRLTVL.

The genes are TRBV12-3 or TRBV12-4 and TRBJ2-3; a weak D match, TRBD1 (5 bases). V dropped 7 bases and J dropped 2 bases, with 10 bases sitting between them. This CDR3 region has 13 residues. The CDR3 DNA follows: TGTGCCAGCACCAGGGCCCCCACAGATACGCAGTATTTT. Protein sequence: CASTRAPTDTQYF.

V and J are TRBV20-1 and TRBJ2-3, with D unresolved. Trimming removed 2 bases at V and 5 bases at J, with 2 bases between. CDR1 is DFQATT and CDR2 is SNEGSKA in the germline V gene (reference sequence). The CDR3 sequence is 10 residues long. The CDR3 sequence is CSARRDTQYF. CDR3 nucleotides: TGCAGTGCTAGACGAGATACGCAGTATTTT.

The rearrangement uses TRBV29-1 and TRBJ2-1, with D uncertain. CDR3 length: 12 residues. Germline lookup yields CDR1 SQVTM and CDR2 ANQGSEA. The germline V and J ends were trimmed by 7 bases and 9 bases, with 16 bases remaining between them. The CDR3 DNA sequence: TGCAGCGCCCAAGGAGATGGCGGTGAGCAGTTCTTC. Encoded protein: CSAQGDGGEQFF.

This chain uses TRBV7-2 with TRBJ2-1; D unresolved. CDR3 size: 15 residues. The V end lost 5 bases, the J end lost 1 base, and 12 bases lay between the germline ends. Germline CDR1 SGHTA, CDR2 FQGNSA. CDR3 in amino acids: CASSPRRGSYNEQFF. The CDR3 DNA is TGTGCCAGCAGCCCCCGCCGCGGTTCCTACAATGAGCAGTTCTTC. The variable domain in full, completed from reference TRBV7-2 and TRBJ2-1, reads GAGVSQSPSNKVTEKGKDVELRCDPISGHTALYWYRQSLGQGLEFLIYFQGNSAPDKSGLPSDRFSAERTGGSVSTLTIQRTQQEDSAVYLCASSPRRGSYNEQFFGPGTRLTVL.

CDR3 sequence reads: CASTNGREYTF. CDR3 DNA sequence: TGTGCCAGCACCAATGGGAGGGAATACACCTTC. This chain uses TRBV7-3 with TRBJ1-2, with unresolved D. The germline V gene has CDR1 SGHTA and CDR2 FQGTGA. The CDR3 is 11 residues long. Trimming stripped 7 bases from V and 11 bases from J, with 14 bases between.

The chain joins TRBV4-1 to TRBJ2-1, with 11 nucleotides matching TRBD2. J was trimmed by 6 bases and V by 4 bases; bases with no gene match: 8. The CDR3 contains 16 residues. Germline CDR1 and CDR2: MGHRA and YSYEKL. The CDR3 loop reads CASSPDGLAGVNEQFF. The CDR3 coding sequence is TGCGCCAGCAGCCCCGACGGACTAGCGGGCGTCAATGAGCAGTTCTTC.

V gene TRBV28 combines with J gene TRBJ1-1; 7 bases match TRBD1. The CDR3 loop spans 15 amino acids. V lost 2 bases to trimming and J lost 7 bases; unmatched junction nucleotides: 10. Germline V gene lookup returns CDR1 MDHEN and CDR2 SYDVKM. In nucleotides, the CDR3 is TGTGCCAGCAGTTTACCGACAGGACAGGTTGATGAAGCTTTCTTT. Residues: CASSLPTGQVDEAFF.

This chain connects TRBV3-1 (or the pseudogene TRBV3-2) to TRBJ2-7; maybe TRBD1 (6 bases). CDR3 length equals 13 residues. V was shortened by 1 base and J by 7 bases, with 11 bases between the two germline ends. From germline, CDR1 is LGHDT and CDR2 YNNKEL (reference sequence). CDR3 protein: CASSQGGGSEQYF. CDR3 nucleotide sequence: TGTGCCAGCAGCCAAGGTGGGGGCAGTGAGCAGTACTTC.

This chain uses TRBV5-1 with TRBJ2-1, with D possibly TRBD2 on 6 matching bases. The CDR3 extends over 14 amino acids. With 4 bases removed from V and 10 bases from J, the gap between germline ends came to 18 bases. Germline V gives CDR1 SGHRS, CDR2 YFSETQ. The CDR3 reads CASSRAGGIKEQFF. The CDR3 DNA follows: TGCGCCAGCAGCCGGGCGGGCGGGATAAAAGAGCAGTTCTTC.

The genes are TRBV7-6 and TRBJ1-5; D is undetermined. This CDR3 contains 18 residues. Germline V CDR1 and CDR2: SGHVS, FNYEAQ. Trimming stripped 2 bases from V and 2 bases from J, with 19 bases between. The CDR3 is CASSLLAPAPGGNQPQHF. CDR3 DNA: TGTGCCAGCAGCTTACTCGCCCCCGCCCCCGGAGGCAATCAGCCCCAGCATTTT. Based on the CDR3 plus reference TRBV7-6 and TRBJ1-5, the full variable domain is GAGVSQSPRYKVTKRGQDVALRCDPISGHVSLYWYRQALGQGPEFLTYFNYEAQQDKSGLPNDRFSAERPEGSISTLTIQRTEQRDSAMYRCASSLLAPAPGGNQPQHFGDGTRLSIL.

The chain carries TRBV11-1 and TRBJ2-1, with TRBD1 matching 7 bases. The CDR3 consists of 15 residues. Germline V gene lookup returns CDR1 SGHAT and CDR2 FQDESV (reference sequence). V was clipped by 6 bases and J by 4 bases; unmatched bases: 9. The chain's CDR3 is CASRQKGGSYNEQFF. The DNA of the CDR3 is TGTGCCAGCAGGCAAAAAGGGGGCAGTTACAATGAGCAGTTCTTC. The full variable domain, in which reference TRBV11-1 and TRBJ2-1 provide the parts outside the CDR3, is EAEVAQSPRYKITEKSQAVAFWCDPISGHATLYWYRQILGQGPELLVQFQDESVVDDSQLPKDRFSAERLKGVDSTLKIQPAELGDSAMYLCASRQKGGSYNEQFFGPGTRLTVL.

CDR3 region: CASSIALDYEQYF. In nucleotides, the CDR3 is TGTGCCAGTAGTATCGCGCTCGACTACGAGCAGTACTTC. The rearrangement links TRBV19 to TRBJ2-7; D ambiguous. Germline values: CDR1 LNHDA, CDR2 SQIVND (reference sequence). The CDR3 totals 13 residues. The V end was cut by 3 bases, the J end by 3 bases, with 9 bases between.

The chain uses TRBV4-2 and TRBJ2-3, with D perhaps TRBD2 (6 bases). CDR1 is LGHNA, CDR2 YNFKEQ, per germline. V shed 1 base and J shed 0 bases, with 17 bases lying between them. The CDR3 has 18 residues. CDR3 loop: CASSQVGRERASTDTQYF. The CDR3 DNA sequence: TGTGCCAGCAGCCAAGTGGGGCGCGAGCGGGCAAGCACAGATACGCAGTATTTT.

This chain joins TRBV19 and TRBJ1-5; 7 nucleotides align to TRBD1. The V gene's germline CDR1 is LNHDA and CDR2 SQIVND (reference sequence). Unmatched junction bases numbered 11, after V lost 4 bases and J lost 5 bases. The CDR3 is 16 amino acids. CDR3 sequence reads: CASSTNRGSSYQPQHF. The DNA for the CDR3 is TGTGCCAGTAGTACTAACAGGGGTAGTTCATATCAGCCCCAGCATTTT.

This sequence joins TRBV20-1 and TRBJ1-1, with D possibly TRBD1 on 5 matching bases. This CDR3 region has 14 residues. Germline CDR1 reads DFQATT; CDR2 reads SNEGSKA (reference sequence). Trimming removed 3 bases from V and 1 base from J, with 12 bases in between. Here the CDR3 reads CSASGGQGNTEAFF. In nucleotides, the CDR3 is TGCAGTGCTAGTGGCGGCCAGGGGAACACTGAAGCTTTCTTT.

The rearrangement uses TRBV5-5 and TRBJ2-7, with a tentative D call TRBD1 (5 bases). This CDR3 is 13 amino acids long. Per germline, CDR1 SGHKS and CDR2 YYEKEE (reference sequence). V dropped 3 bases and J dropped 3 bases, with 10 bases sitting between them. The CDR3 sequence is CASSSARVYEQYF. CDR3 in DNA: TGTGCCAGCAGCTCAGCCAGGGTCTACGAGCAGTACTTC. The full variable domain, in which reference TRBV5-5 and TRBJ2-7 provide the parts outside the CDR3, is DAGVTQSPTHLIKTRGQQVTLRCSPISGHKSVSWYQQVLGQGPQFIFQYYEKEERGRGNFPDRFSARQFPNYSSELNVNALLLGDSALYLCASSSARVYEQYFGPGTRLTVT.

This clone has a single count. The CDR3 loop reads CASSPRSSGSYEQYF. The CDR3 DNA is TGTGCCAGCAGCCCCAGATCTAGCGGGAGCTACGAGCAGTACTTC. The rearrangement joins TRBV7-2 to TRBJ2-7; 10 bases match TRBD2. With V trimmed by 5 bases and J by 3 bases, 7 bases remained unmatched. Germline V lookup: CDR1 SGHTA, CDR2 FQGNSA. The CDR3 has 15 amino acids.

In its sample, this clone was seen a few times. The chain combines TRBV27 with TRBJ2-1; 11 nucleotides agree with TRBD2. The germline V gene has CDR1 MNHEY and CDR2 SMNVEV (reference sequence). V dropped 2 bases and J dropped 4; count of bases not matched to a gene: 10. The CDR3 spans 18 residues. CDR3 coding DNA: TGTGCCAGCAGTTTACCGGCCCTAGCGGGAGGCGGTTACAATGAGCAGTTCTTC. It encodes CASSLPALAGGGYNEQFF.

V is TRBV4-1 and J is TRBJ2-7, with D perhaps TRBD2 (5 bases). Looked up from germline, CDR1 is MGHRA and CDR2 is YSYEKL. This CDR3 spans 15 amino acids. Trimming shortened V by 3 bases and J by 2 bases, and 14 bases separated the two germline ends. The CDR3 coding sequence is TGCGCCAGCAGCCACCCCTTAGCGTCTACCTACGAGCAGTACTTC. This gives the protein CASSHPLASTYEQYF.

Only one count was recorded for this clone. The chain employs TRBV7-9 and TRBJ2-7, with TRBD1 matching 9 bases. This CDR3 has 14 residues. Looked up from germline, CDR1 is SEHNR and CDR2 is FQNEAQ (reference sequence). Losses at the gene ends were 5 bases for V and 3 bases for J; bases not matched to a gene: 5. CDR3 in DNA: TGTGCCAGCAGCCAGGGGACAGGGAACTACGAGCAGTACTTC. As protein: CASSQGTGNYEQYF. Variable domain in full (rest from reference TRBV7-9 and TRBJ2-7): DTGVSQNPRHKITKRGQNVTFRCDPISEHNRLYWYRQTLGQGPEFLTYFQNEAQLEKSRLLSDRFSAERPKGSFSTLEIQRTEQGDSAMYLCASSQGTGNYEQYFGPGTRLTVT.

The CDR3 reads CASSPGLASTDTQYF. In DNA form, the CDR3 reads TGTGCCAGTAGCCCGGGACTAGCTAGCACAGATACGCAGTATTTT. The chain uses TRBV19 and TRBJ2-3; 9 bases line up with TRBD2. Germline CDR1 LNHDA, CDR2 SQIVND (reference sequence). The junction had 4 bases not matched to a gene; V was cut back by 6 bases and J by 0 bases. CDR3 length equals 15 residues. The full variable domain, in which reference TRBV19 and TRBJ2-3 provide the parts outside the CDR3, is DGGITQSPKYLFRKEGQNVTLSCEQNLNHDAMYWYRQDPGQGLRLIYYSQIVNDFQKGDIAEGYSVSREKKESFPLTVTSAQKNPTAFYLCASSPGLASTDTQYFGPGTRLTVL.

V gene TRBV5-1 combines with J gene TRBJ1-4, with D unresolved. Germline CDR1 reads SGHRS; CDR2 reads YFSETQ. V was cut by 0 bases and J by 8 bases, with 14 bases left in between. The CDR3 extends over 15 amino acids. This CDR3 reads CASSLVRPPGEKLFF. CDR3 nucleotide sequence: TGCGCCAGCAGCTTGGTGCGGCCTCCCGGGGAAAAACTGTTTTTT.

The chain combines TRBV6-5 with TRBJ2-7, with a weak D call TRBD2 (6 bases). This CDR3 spans 13 amino acids. Trimming shortened V by 6 bases and J by 3 bases, and 12 bases separated the two germline ends. CDR1 is MNHEY and CDR2 is SVGAGI in the germline V gene. CDR3 sequence (DNA): TGTGCCAGCAGCTTAGCGGTCTACTACGAGCAGTACTTC. The encoded protein is CASSLAVYYEQYF.

CDR3 sequence reads: CASSYSDRFYGYTF. DNA for the CDR3: TGTGCCAGCAGTTACTCGGACAGATTCTATGGCTACACCTTC. This sequence joins TRBV6-5 and TRBJ1-2; D is perhaps TRBD1 (6 bases). With 0 bases removed from V and 4 bases from J, the gap between germline ends came to 9 bases. From germline, CDR1 is MNHEY and CDR2 SVGAGI. This CDR3 spans 14 amino acids.

The gene calls are TRBV3-1 (or the pseudogene TRBV3-2) and TRBJ2-1, with no clear D. V lost 5 bases and J lost 8, with 10 bases in between. The V gene's germline CDR1 is LGHDT and CDR2 YNNKEL (reference sequence). The CDR3 is 12 amino acids. In DNA, the CDR3 is TGTGCCAGCAGCATGGGCTGGGATGAGCAGTTCTTC. Encoded protein: CASSMGWDEQFF.

The chain joins TRBV27 to TRBJ1-2; D ambiguous. The V gene's germline CDR1 is MNHEY and CDR2 SMNVEV (reference sequence). The CDR3 has 14 residues. Trimming left V 0 bases short and J 2 bases short, with 7 bases between. The CDR3 region has the DNA TGTGCCAGCAGTTTATCGTACATCAACTATGGCTACACCTTC. This translates into CASSLSYINYGYTF.

The sample holds one count of this clone. CDR3: CASSPGLYGLAGANTGELFF. The CDR3 nucleotides are TGTGCCAGCTCACCTGGACTCTACGGGCTAGCGGGGGCAAACACCGGGGAGCTGTTTTTT. V gene TRBV18 combines with J gene TRBJ2-2, with 10 bases lining up with TRBD2. This CDR3 region has 20 residues. Per the germline V gene, CDR1 is KGHSH and CDR2 is LQKENI. V lost 3 bases to trimming and J lost 2 bases; unmatched junction nucleotides: 15.